Below, one TCR beta chain is given with its context. The antigen is not known. CDR1 and CDR2 (germline): LGHDT, YNNKEL (reference sequence). V was pared by 10 bases and J by 3 bases, with 21 bases of the junction left unmatched. The CDR3 spans 18 residues. The data were taken from a study of CD8 T cells in ankylosing spondylitis. Study-level results: Typical of ankylosing spondylitis blood, it appeared, was a TCR beta motif of eight highly homologous variants.

Generation of TCR beta libraries employed quantitative 5'-RACE incorporating molecular barcodes. TCRdb redid the calling of the 5' RACE reads with MiXCR, one entry per CDR3 protein. Of more than 400,000 distinct CDR3 sequences in the sample, 5.3% are singletons; the top ten hold roughly 3.5%. This sequence originates from a male donor with ankylosing spondylitis. Sequenced: blood, either unsorted or a sorted T cell fraction (not recorded which). This rearrangement joins TRBV3-1 to TRBJ2-3; 8 bases map to TRBD2. The CDR3 is CAISLRRWSGSGTDTQYF. CDR3 sequence (DNA): TGTGCCATCAGTTTAAGGCGGTGGAGCGGGAGTGGGACAGATACGCAGTATTTT.